Listed below are T cell receptor beta chains from one sample, sequenced in a study of T cells in Graves' hyperthyroidism and ophthalmopathy. Using its own MiXCR run on the multiplex PCR reads, TCRdb lists one record per CDR3 protein. The sample includes around 610,000 distinct CDR3 sequences, 14% to 15% of them seen just once. Sequencing was carried out using blood. The receptors here all came from a woman in her forties with Graves' ophthalmopathy. The conserved cysteine and the conserved F or W are not part of the CDR3 here.

>TRBJ1-1|TRBV24-1
ATSRGPGTEAF
>TRBJ1-5|TRBV2
ASSGGAANQPQH
>TRBJ2-7|TRBV12-3/TRBV12-4
ASEGVNDEQY
>TRBJ2-7|TRBV28
ASSPGTGAYEQY
>TRBJ1-1|TRBV5-1
ASSYGPDVNTEAF
>TRBJ2-1|TRBV7-3
ASSPWGSSYNEQF
>TRBJ2-5|TRBV6-2/TRBV6-3
ASSYLREETQY
>TRBJ2-5|TRBV20-1
SAPRREVSEAQY
>TRBJ1-5|TRBV4-1
ASSQEGLGYQPQH
>TRBJ2-5|TRBV18
ASQPPGGLETQY
>TRBJ2-7|TRBV27
ASRRDRGTTTYEQY
>TRBJ2-7|TRBV7-8
ASSLEGQPSSYEQY
>TRBJ1-2|TRBV28
ASSLDRGYGYT
>TRBJ2-7|TRBV6-1
ASSEGAYEQY
>TRBJ2-7|TRBV28
ASSTGTGIDEQY
>TRBJ2-2|TRBV19
ASSTQNTGELF
>TRBJ2-7|TRBV28
ASSLSTGGSYEQY
>TRBJ1-1|TRBV6-5
ASSYSSPGNTEAF
>TRBJ2-2|TRBV6-5
ASGGTVWTGELF
>TRBJ2-7|TRBV11-2
ASTPTAGSSYEQY
>TRBJ1-5|TRBV12-5
ASGHDPVQPQH
>TRBJ2-2|TRBV28
ASGRTSGNTGELF
>TRBJ1-1|TRBV11-1
ASSSTDPGLGRRSTEAF
>TRBJ1-1|TRBV2
ASSEVQGMNTEAF
>TRBJ2-2|TRBV24-1
ATRGQGERAGELF
>TRBJ2-5|TRBV19
ASSMPGLGGETQY
>TRBJ1-5|TRBV28
ASLTGGEGNQPQH